This entry lists 29 T cell receptor beta chains sequenced from one sample in a study of T cell responses to AZD1222 COVID-19 vaccine. Using immunoSEQ multiplex PCR, the repertoire was profiled, and TCRdb retains in-frame clones only, with some absent. This sample carries approximately 270,000 clones, around 93% of them seen once, and the ten largest clones take less than 0.65%. Sample: peripheral blood, taken 28 days after the second AZD1222 dose. These receptors came from an adult who received the AZD1222 COVID-19 vaccine.

This clone was found once. The chain uses TRBV7-8 and TRBJ1-2; D unresolved. The V gene lost 3 bases and the J gene lost 4 bases, with 9 bases spanning the gap. CDR1 and CDR2 from the germline V gene are SGHVS and FQNEAQ. CDR3 size: 13 residues. CDR3 sequence reads: CASSFEDRYGYTF. CDR3 coding DNA: TGTGCCAGCAGCTTTGAGGATCGCTATGGCTACACCTTC. Using reference TRBV7-8 and TRBJ1-2 for the parts outside the CDR3, the full variable domain is GAGVSQSPRYKVAKRGQDVALRCDPISGHVSLFWYQQALGQGPEFLTYFQNEAQLDKSGLPSDRFFAERPEGSVSTLKIQRTQQEDSAVYLCASSFEDRYGYTFGSGTRLTVV.

This chain connects TRBV5-1 to TRBJ1-1, with 7 nucleotides matching TRBD1. This CDR3 has 14 amino acids. The V gene's germline CDR1 is SGHRS and CDR2 YFSETQ. V shed 4 bases and J 11 bases; nucleotides not matched to a gene: 14. CDR3 sequence reads: CASSPGDSWKKAFF. The CDR3 nucleotides are TGCGCCAGCAGCCCGGGGGACAGTTGGAAAAAGGCTTTCTTT. The complete variable domain, with remaining parts taken from reference TRBV5-1 and TRBJ1-1, reads KAGVTQTPRYLIKTRGQQVTLSCSPISGHRSVSWYQQTPGQGLQFLFEYFSETQRNKGNFPGRFSGRQFSNSRSEMNVSTLELGDSALYLCASSPGDSWKKAFFGQGTRLTVV.

The genes are TRBV7-9 and TRBJ1-6; D is uncertain. This CDR3 contains 14 residues. V gave up 5 bases and J gave up 6 bases, with 11 bases separating them. Germline V gives CDR1 SEHNR, CDR2 FQNEAQ (reference sequence). The CDR3 spells CASSAGEGNSPLHF. The DNA of the CDR3 is TGTGCCAGCAGCGCCGGGGAAGGTAATTCACCCCTCCACTTT.

This clone was seen once. V is TRBV11-2 and J is TRBJ1-1, with D perhaps TRBD1 (6 bases). The V gene lost 5 bases and the J gene lost 1 base, with 17 bases spanning the gap. The CDR3 is made up of 16 amino acids. The germline gives CDR1 SGHAT, CDR2 FQNNGV. CDR3: CASSPGVGYGNTEAFF. CDR3 sequence (DNA): TGTGCCAGCAGCCCAGGGGTAGGGTACGGGAACACTGAAGCTTTCTTT.

The J gene is TRBJ2-3, the V gene TRBV11-2; TRBD2 aligns across 9 bases. The germline CDR1 and CDR2 sequences are SGHAT and FQNNGV. The CDR3 has 17 residues. With 0 bases clipped from V and 11 bases from J, the junction kept 15 bases outside the gene matches. The CDR3: CASSLDGGGSGSLQQYF. The CDR3, as DNA: TGTGCCAGCAGCTTAGATGGGGGGGGTAGCGGGAGCCTACAGCAGTATTTT.

This sequence joins TRBV5-4 and TRBJ2-1, with no clear D. Germline values: CDR1 SGHNT, CDR2 YYREEE (reference sequence). CDR3 length equals 16 residues. V was shortened by 5 bases and J by 5 bases, with 20 bases between the two germline ends. Here the CDR3 reads CASSKTVGGTNNEQFF. Here the CDR3 DNA reads TGTGCCAGCAGTAAGACCGTGGGCGGTACTAACAATGAGCAGTTCTTC.

V and J are TRBV4-1 and TRBJ2-1; 7 bases fit TRBD2. The CDR3 contains 13 residues. Germline V gives CDR1 MGHRA, CDR2 YSYEKL. J lost 6 bases, V lost 3 bases, and 2 bases had no gene match. CDR3 region: CASSQRGSNEQFF. The CDR3 DNA is TGCGCCAGCAGCCAGCGGGGGTCCAATGAGCAGTTCTTC.

The rearrangement joins TRBV28 to TRBJ1-5, with 8 bases lining up with TRBD1. After removal of 2 bases from V and 6 bases from J, the junction contained 12 bases not matched to a gene. Germline CDR1 MDHEN, CDR2 SYDVKM. CDR3 length: 17 amino acids. CDR3 sequence: CASSLRTRTGGGQPQHF. The DNA for the CDR3 is TGTGCCAGCAGTTTACGGACCCGAACAGGGGGAGGTCAGCCCCAGCATTTT. Full variable domain (rest looked up from reference TRBV28 and TRBJ1-5): DVKVTQSSRYLVKRTGEKVFLECVQDMDHENMFWYRQDPGLGLRLIYFSYDVKMKEKGDIPEGYSVSREKKERFSLILESASTNQTSMYLCASSLRTRTGGGQPQHFGDGTRLSIL.

The chain combines TRBV14 with TRBJ2-2; 9 nucleotides agree with TRBD2. J gave up 3 bases and V 4 bases, and 3 bases lay outside the gene matches. CDR3 size: 15 residues. Germline CDR1 reads SGHDN; CDR2 reads FVKESK. This CDR3 reads CASSRIAGDTGELFF. CDR3 nucleotides: TGTGCCAGCAGCCGGATAGCGGGGGACACCGGGGAGCTGTTTTTT. The entire variable domain, with the rest obtained from reference TRBV14 and TRBJ2-2, is as follows: EAGVTQFPSHSVIEKGQTVTLRCDPISGHDNLYWYRRVMGKEIKFLLHFVKESKQDESGMPNNRFLAERTGGTYSTLKVQPAELEDSGVYFCASSRIAGDTGELFFGEGSRLTVL.

This rearrangement joins TRBV28 to TRBJ2-7; no clear D. Trimming took off 3 bases at V and 2 bases at J, with 11 bases between the two ends. The CDR3 contains 14 residues. In germline, CDR1 is MDHEN, CDR2 SYDVKM. The CDR3 spells CASSLPRAPYEQYF. The DNA for the CDR3 is TGTGCCAGCAGTTTGCCTCGGGCCCCCTACGAGCAGTACTTC.

V usage is TRBV3-1 (or the pseudogene TRBV3-2) and J usage is TRBJ2-7, with D possibly TRBD2 on 6 matching bases. Germline CDR1 and CDR2: LGHDT and YNNKEL (reference sequence). The CDR3 has 14 residues. V shed 6 bases and J shed 7 bases, with 19 bases lying between them. CDR3 sequence: CASSPSGAGGEQYF. The CDR3 region has the DNA TGTGCCAGCAGTCCATCGGGAGCCGGTGGAGAGCAGTACTTC.

This chain connects TRBV27 to TRBJ1-2; the match to TRBD1 covers 11 bases. The J segment lost 6 bases and the V segment lost 4 bases, leaving 7 bases of the junction unmatched. The CDR3 spans 15 residues. The germline CDR1 and CDR2 sequences are MNHEY and SMNVEV (reference sequence). In nucleotides, the CDR3 is TGTGCCAGCAGTTCCGGGACAGGGGGGAAACATGGCTACACCTTC. Its protein is CASSSGTGGKHGYTF.

The gene calls are TRBV29-1 and TRBJ2-1; a weak D match, TRBD2 (6 bases). CDR3 length equals 12 residues. Looked up from germline, CDR1 is SQVTM and CDR2 is ANQGSEA. The ends were cut back, 3 bases at V and 7 bases at J, with 10 bases in the middle. The CDR3 is CSVEKGRNEQFF. The DNA for the CDR3 is TGCAGCGTTGAGAAGGGGAGGAATGAGCAGTTCTTC.

This chain links TRBV6-2 or TRBV6-3 with TRBJ1-2, with 10 bases lining up with TRBD1. The length of the CDR3 is 15 residues. Trimming took 6 bases from V and 8 from J; bases not matched to a gene: 12. Germline CDR1 reads MNHEY; CDR2 reads SVGEGT. This CDR3 reads CASSPRLGQGNGYTF. The CDR3 DNA is TGTGCCAGCAGCCCCCGGCTGGGACAGGGGAACGGCTACACCTTC.

The V gene is TRBV24-1, the J gene TRBJ2-3, with 11 bases lining up with TRBD2. From germline, CDR1 is KGHDR and CDR2 SFDVKD. This CDR3 has 16 residues. Trimming removed 7 bases from V and 1 base from J; junction bases left unmatched: 6. CDR3 region: CATRPSGGQGTDTQYF. The CDR3 region has the DNA TGTGCCACCAGGCCTAGCGGGGGGCAGGGCACAGATACGCAGTATTTT.

The V gene is TRBV5-6, the J gene TRBJ2-2; TRBD1 matches at 10 bases. Trimming took 5 bases from V and 4 from J; bases not matched to a gene: 5. Germline lookup yields CDR1 SGHDT and CDR2 YYEEEE. CDR3 size: 15 residues. The CDR3 DNA is TGTGCCAGCAGGGGGGACAGGGGTCGCACCGGGGAGCTGTTTTTT. This codes for CASRGDRGRTGELFF.

The genes are TRBV27 and TRBJ2-7; TRBD2 agrees at 8 bases. The CDR3 extends over 15 amino acids. The germline V gene has CDR1 MNHEY and CDR2 SMNVEV (reference sequence). With V trimmed by 2 bases and J by 6 bases, 9 bases remained unmatched. The CDR3 loop reads CASSLEPSGPGEQYF. Written as DNA, the CDR3 is TGTGCCAGCAGTTTAGAACCTAGCGGGCCAGGCGAGCAGTACTTC.

On this clone itself: Other DNA sequences of this sample code for an identical CDR3. This chain joins TRBV3-1 (or the pseudogene TRBV3-2) and TRBJ1-1; unclear D gene. Deletions cut 3 bases from V and 2 bases from J, with 7 bases between. The CDR3 extends over 13 amino acids. CDR1 and CDR2 from the germline V gene are LGHDT and YNNKEL (reference sequence). The CDR3 DNA is TGTGCCAGCAGCCAGGGCCGCAACACTGAAGCTTTCTTT. Its protein product is CASSQGRNTEAFF.

The chain links TRBV7-9 to TRBJ2-2, with D possibly being TRBD2 (5 bases). The CDR3 has 13 residues. Germline V gives CDR1 SEHNR, CDR2 FQNEAQ (reference sequence). The V end lost 7 bases, the J end lost 7 bases, and 13 bases lay between the germline ends. The CDR3 here is CASNPGRGGELFF. In DNA, the CDR3 is TGTGCCAGCAACCCCGGACGGGGCGGGGAGCTGTTTTTT.

This clone was detected a few times. CDR3 coding DNA: TGTGCCAGCAGCTTTCAGGCGGGCGAGCAGTACTTC. This encodes CASSFQAGEQYF. V is TRBV7-9 and J is TRBJ2-7; tentatively, D is TRBD2 (5 bases). Trimming stripped 3 bases from V and 6 bases from J, with 9 bases between. The germline V gene has CDR1 SEHNR and CDR2 FQNEAQ (reference sequence). The CDR3 contains 12 residues.

This clone was detected once. The chain uses TRBV7-9 and TRBJ2-7, with TRBD1 matching 8 bases. Germline V gives CDR1 SEHNR, CDR2 FQNEAQ (reference sequence). Unmatched junction bases numbered 6, after V lost 1 base and J lost 4 bases. The CDR3 runs 15 residues. Written as DNA, the CDR3 is TGTGCCAGCAGCTTAGGTGACAGGGGAACTTACGAGCAGTACTTC. Protein sequence: CASSLGDRGTYEQYF. The full variable domain, rest sourced from reference TRBV7-9 and TRBJ2-7, is DTGVSQNPRHKITKRGQNVTFRCDPISEHNRLYWYRQTLGQGPEFLTYFQNEAQLEKSRLLSDRFSAERPKGSFSTLEIQRTEQGDSAMYLCASSLGDRGTYEQYFGPGTRLTVT.

V gene TRBV27 combines with J gene TRBJ1-5; D unclear. Trimming removed 2 bases from V and 6 bases from J, with 11 bases in between. Germline V lookup: CDR1 MNHEY, CDR2 SMNVEV (reference sequence). The CDR3 spans 14 residues. CDR3 sequence: CASSLAGFGQPQHF. DNA of the CDR3: TGTGCCAGCAGTTTAGCGGGGTTCGGTCAGCCCCAGCATTTT.

This chain uses TRBV6-1 with TRBJ1-4; D remains ambiguous. V was clipped by 1 base and J by 4 bases, with 7 bases between them. This CDR3 spans 14 amino acids. Looked up from germline, CDR1 is MNHNS and CDR2 is SASEGT. The CDR3 bases are TGTGCCAGCAGTGAAGGGGGTATTAATGAAAAACTGTTTTTT. Its protein product is CASSEGGINEKLFF.

This clone was detected once. The CDR3, as DNA: TGTGCCAGCAGCAAAAGGGGACGCCCGAGCTCCTATAATTCACCCCTCCACTTT. It codes for CASSKRGRPSSYNSPLHF. The chain couples TRBV21-1 to TRBJ1-6. TRBV21-1 is a pseudogene. The CDR3 is 18 amino acids.

The chain couples TRBV27 to TRBJ2-7; D unresolved. V lost 7 bases and J 5 bases, leaving 9 bases between the germline ends. CDR1 and CDR2 (germline): MNHEY, SMNVEV (reference sequence). The CDR3 contains 11 residues. CDR3 sequence (DNA): TGTGCCAGCAAAGGATACAACGAGCAGTACTTC. Its translation is CASKGYNEQYF.

The rearrangement links TRBV5-6 to TRBJ2-7, with D possibly being TRBD1 or TRBD2 (5 bases each). The CDR3 extends over 16 amino acids. V gave up 4 bases and J gave up 4 bases, with 21 bases separating them. CDR1 and CDR2 (germline): SGHDT, YYEEEE. CDR3 loop: CASSPGTVQGWYEQYF. The CDR3 bases are TGTGCCAGCAGCCCGGGGACGGTCCAAGGGTGGTACGAGCAGTACTTC. Full variable domain (outside the CDR3, taken from reference TRBV5-6 and TRBJ2-7): DAGVTQSPTHLIKTRGQQVTLRCSPKSGHDTVSWYQQALGQGPQFIFQYYEEEERQRGNFPDRFSGHQFPNYSSELNVNALLLGDSALYLCASSPGTVQGWYEQYFGPGTRLTVT.

This clone has a single count. The chain uses TRBV14 and TRBJ1-1; 10 bases are a match to TRBD1. Germline V CDR1 and CDR2: SGHDN, FVKESK. The CDR3 totals 13 residues. V shed 9 bases, J shed 3 bases, and the junction held 4 bases outside the gene matches. Here the CDR3 reads CASRDRGYTEAFF. The CDR3 coding sequence is TGTGCCAGTAGGGACAGGGGATACACTGAAGCTTTCTTT.

The J gene is TRBJ1-2, the V gene TRBV11-2, with D possibly matching TRBD1 (6 bases). Germline V lookup: CDR1 SGHAT, CDR2 FQNNGV. The length of the CDR3 is 15 residues. Trimming pared 5 bases from V and 1 base from J, leaving 14 bases between. This chain's CDR3 is CASSVGGYLNYGYTF. The DNA for the CDR3 is TGTGCCAGCAGCGTAGGGGGGTACCTTAACTATGGCTACACCTTC.

The chain recombines TRBV11-2 with TRBJ2-6; maybe TRBD2 (5 bases). The V end lost 2 bases, the J end lost 4 bases, and 12 bases lay between the germline ends. CDR1 SGHAT and CDR2 FQNNGV come from the germline V gene. This CDR3 is 16 amino acids long. CDR3 in amino acids: CASSLYRGYGANVLTF. CDR3 DNA: TGTGCCAGCAGCTTATATCGGGGTTACGGGGCCAACGTCCTGACTTTC.